Listed below are T cell receptor beta chains from one sample, sequenced in a study of blood T cell repertoires in COVID-19. The table came from immunoSEQ multiplex PCR; TCRdb's copy has only in-frame clones and leaves some out. The sample has fewer than 300,000 clones; around 86% are singletons. Input material: peripheral blood. The receptors here all came from a man in his fifties or sixties with COVID-19, enrolled during active disease. CDR3s leave out the opening cysteine and the closing phenylalanine or tryptophan. Each record gives: V gene, J gene, clone size, CDR3 length, D gene, CDR3 protein. A D gene is named only where the DNA matches it firmly. A row's size may be missing; if present it is once, few, many or a size class.

v_gene: TRBV7-2
j_gene: TRBJ2-5
abundance: .
len: 14
d_gene: .
CDR3aa: ASSLELGLYQETQY

v_gene: TRBV5-6
j_gene: TRBJ2-7
abundance: .
len: 12
d_gene: .
CDR3aa: ASSLDASSYEQY

v_gene: TRBV12-3/TRBV12-4
j_gene: TRBJ2-7
abundance: .
len: 11
d_gene: TRBD1
CDR3aa: ASSRQGPDEQY

v_gene: TRBV19
j_gene: TRBJ2-1
abundance: once
len: 12
d_gene: TRBD2
CDR3aa: ASSIQRERNEQF

v_gene: TRBV5-5
j_gene: TRBJ2-7
abundance: .
len: 15
d_gene: TRBD2
CDR3aa: ASSFPGLAGDTYEQY

v_gene: TRBV29-1
j_gene: TRBJ1-5
abundance: .
len: 12
d_gene: TRBD1
CDR3aa: SVGDREGGQPQH

v_gene: TRBV7-9
j_gene: TRBJ2-5
abundance: .
len: 13
d_gene: .
CDR3aa: ASSSSIVWEETQY

v_gene: TRBV6-6
j_gene: TRBJ1-5
abundance: .
len: 14
d_gene: TRBD1
CDR3aa: ASSYSPGGSNQPQH

v_gene: TRBV6-5
j_gene: TRBJ1-6
abundance: once
len: 10
d_gene: .
CDR3aa: ASGRVGSPLH

v_gene: TRBV11-2
j_gene: TRBJ2-1
abundance: once
len: 10
d_gene: .
CDR3aa: ASSLVGREQF

v_gene: TRBV11-3
j_gene: TRBJ1-1
abundance: .
len: 12
d_gene: .
CDR3aa: ASSPRQGSTEAF

v_gene: TRBV9
j_gene: TRBJ2-3
abundance: .
len: 18
d_gene: TRBD2
CDR3aa: ASSPLGPGTSGGAADTQY

v_gene: TRBV19
j_gene: TRBJ1-5
abundance: .
len: 11
d_gene: .
CDR3aa: ASSIDRDQPQH

v_gene: TRBV5-6
j_gene: TRBJ1-1
abundance: .
len: 12
d_gene: .
CDR3aa: ASSLGLTSTEAF

v_gene: TRBV6-5
j_gene: TRBJ2-7
abundance: .
len: 12
d_gene: TRBD2
CDR3aa: ASRTDRLAIEQY

v_gene: TRBV19
j_gene: TRBJ2-3
abundance: few
len: 15
d_gene: .
CDR3aa: ASSTQWAPFGTDTQY